These 3 T cell receptor beta chains share one sample of origin, sequenced in a study of T-cell memory formation after mild COVID-19. One entry per CDR3 protein, called by TCRdb with MiXCR from the 5' RACE reads. The sample consists of about 390,000 distinct CDR3 sequences, roughly 15% of them appearing once. The source material was PBMCs or a T cell subset sorted from them (not recorded which). These TCRs come from a man younger than 30 who had mild COVID-19 (a few samples of this study predate the infection). Cell type and time point are not known.

The V call is TRBV24-1, the J call TRBJ1-2, with D perhaps matching TRBD1 (5 bases). Germline V gene lookup returns CDR1 KGHDR and CDR2 SFDVKD. The CDR3 loop spans 14 amino acids. V lost 4 bases and J lost 7, with 15 bases in between. The CDR3 region has the DNA TGTGCCACCAGTGAGTCCGGGGCCAGTCTTGGCTACACCTTC. Translation gives CATSESGASLGYTF.

The rearrangement joins TRBV11-2 to TRBJ2-1; D call uncertain. Trimming took off 6 bases at V and 8 bases at J, with 20 bases between the two ends. Germline V gene data show CDR1 as SGHAT and CDR2 as FQNNGV. The CDR3 loop spans 15 amino acids. The DNA of the CDR3 is TGTGCCAGCAGTCTAGGCCGGGCCGATTATCATGAGCAGTTCTTC. It yields the protein CASSLGRADYHEQFF.

The table lists this clonotype with a few counts. This chain uses TRBV7-2 with TRBJ2-3; no clear D gene. The CDR3 runs 13 residues. V was shortened by 5 bases and J by 5 bases, with 11 bases between the two germline ends. Germline V gene sequence: CDR1 SGHTA, CDR2 FQGNSA. CDR3 DNA: TGTGCCAGCAGCCCAGCGCGAGGAGATACGCAGTATTTT. It encodes CASSPARGDTQYF. Supplemented by reference TRBV7-2 and TRBJ2-3, the full variable domain reads GAGVSQSPSNKVTEKGKDVELRCDPISGHTALYWYRQSLGQGLEFLIYFQGNSAPDKSGLPSDRFSAERTGGSVSTLTIQRTQQEDSAVYLCASSPARGDTQYFGPGTRLTVL.